The 13 T cell receptor beta chains presented below share a single source sample, sequenced in a study of blood T cell repertoires in COVID-19. Sequencing used immunoSEQ multiplex PCR; TCRdb keeps in-frame clones, though not all of them. The table has hundreds of thousands of clones, 70% to 90% seen once; the top ten hold under 1.5%. The material sequenced was peripheral blood. The receptors originated from a man older than 75 with acute or convalescent COVID-19.

The chain employs TRBV5-1 and TRBJ2-7; D unclear. The CDR3 has 13 amino acids. Germline CDR1 is SGHRS and CDR2 is YFSETQ. Trimming removed 4 bases at V and 2 bases at J, with 10 bases between. The CDR3 reads CASSEARTYEQYF. The CDR3 bases are TGCGCCAGCAGCGAGGCTAGAACCTACGAGCAGTACTTC.

The chain links TRBV18 to TRBJ1-3, with D perhaps TRBD1 (6 bases). The CDR3 is made up of 16 amino acids. Germline CDR1 is KGHSH and CDR2 is LQKENI. V was clipped by 4 bases and J by 11 bases, with 24 bases between them. The CDR3 nucleotides read TGTGCCAGCTCACTGTCGGTTACAGGGATTTCTGGCGCCATATATTTT. It yields the protein CASSLSVTGISGAIYF.

V is TRBV27 and J is TRBJ2-1; 7 bases are shared with TRBD2. Germline loops: CDR1 MNHEY, CDR2 SMNVEV (reference sequence). This CDR3 contains 15 residues. Germline trimming cut 5 bases from V and 5 bases from J; bases unmatched to any gene: 9. DNA of the CDR3: TGTGCCAGCAGTGCGCCGGGACTACTTCACAATGAGCAGTTCTTC. Residues: CASSAPGLLHNEQFF.

The V gene is TRBV5-1, the J gene TRBJ1-1; 10 nucleotides agree with TRBD1. The germline V gene has CDR1 SGHRS and CDR2 YFSETQ. Losses at the gene ends were 5 bases for V and 4 bases for J; bases not matched to a gene: 23. The CDR3 runs to 20 residues. The DNA of the CDR3 is TGCGCCAGCAGGCGAGTTCAGGGTGGGACAGGGGATCTTGTAATCACTGAAGCTTTCTTT. Translating it yields CASRRVQGGTGDLVITEAFF.

V is TRBV27 and J is TRBJ1-5; 7 positions match TRBD1. Germline V gene data show CDR1 as MNHEY and CDR2 as SMNVEV (reference sequence). Unmatched junction bases numbered 6, after V lost 9 bases and J lost 4 bases. This CDR3 is built from 13 residues. In nucleotides, the CDR3 is TGTGCCAGGGCCGGGACAGTGAATCAGCCCCAGCATTTT. Protein sequence: CARAGTVNQPQHF.

This clone occurred a few times. The V gene is TRBV4-2, the J gene TRBJ1-5, with 9 nucleotides matching TRBD1. V trimming: 0 bases; J trimming: 4 bases; junction bases outside the gene matches: 7. Germline CDR1 LGHNA, CDR2 YNFKEQ. There are 17 residues in the CDR3. CDR3 bases: TGTGCCAGCAGCCAAGATGGGACCGGGACAGGGAATCAGCCCCAGCATTTT. Amino acid sequence: CASSQDGTGTGNQPQHF.

The chain uses TRBV7-2 and TRBJ2-5; maybe TRBD2 (5 bases). The V gene lost 1 base and the J gene lost 5 bases, with 14 bases spanning the gap. Germline-derived CDR1 and CDR2 are SGHTA and FQGNSA. There are 15 residues in the CDR3. The CDR3 DNA is TGTGCCAGCAGCTTAGTCTGGGGTAGCGACGAGACCCAGTACTTC. Residues: CASSLVWGSDETQYF.

This clone was seen a handful of times. The rearrangement uses TRBV10-2 and TRBJ2-2, with 8 positions matching TRBD2. Per the germline V gene, CDR1 is WSHSY and CDR2 is SAAADI. Trimming took 7 bases from V and 5 from J; bases not matched to a gene: 6. The CDR3 totals 14 residues. CDR3 sequence reads: CASTGGGRTGELFF. CDR3 sequence (DNA): TGCGCCAGCACCGGGGGGGGCCGAACCGGGGAGCTGTTTTTT.

V is TRBV5-4 and J is TRBJ2-7; 10 positions agree with TRBD1. The CDR3 length is 15 residues. Trimming cost V 3 bases and J 1 base; bases outside gene matches: 4. Germline CDR1 is SGHNT and CDR2 is YYREEE (reference sequence). CDR3 region: CASSSGTGVSYEQYF. In DNA form, the CDR3 reads TGTGCCAGCAGCTCCGGGACAGGGGTATCCTACGAGCAGTACTTC.

This chain joins TRBV2 and TRBJ1-5, with D uncertain. This CDR3 has 14 amino acids. CDR1 and CDR2 from the germline V gene are SNHLY and FYNNEI. The ends were cut back, 7 bases at V and 4 bases at J, with 14 bases in the middle. The CDR3 is CASTREGGNQPQHF. The CDR3 nucleotides read TGTGCCAGCACGAGGGAGGGAGGGAATCAGCCCCAGCATTTT.

This clone showed up many times. Other DNA sequences in the sample encode the same CDR3. The chain joins TRBV7-2 to TRBJ1-1, with D perhaps TRBD1 (5 bases). Per the germline V gene, CDR1 is SGHTA and CDR2 is FQGNSA. The CDR3 has 13 residues. V was shortened by 3 bases and J by 1 base, with 6 bases between the two germline ends. Written as DNA, the CDR3 is TGTGCCAGCAGCTTGACAGAGAACACTGAAGCTTTCTTT. This gives the protein CASSLTENTEAFF.

This clone was recorded only once. The chain employs TRBV4-1 and TRBJ1-2; 8 nucleotides match TRBD1. This CDR3 comprises 15 residues. V lost 1 base and J lost 4; bases outside the gene matches: 5. The germline gives CDR1 MGHRA, CDR2 YSYEKL. CDR3 protein: CASSQGGQVFYGYTF. The CDR3 DNA sequence: TGCGCCAGCAGCCAAGGGGGACAGGTCTTCTATGGCTACACCTTC.

V and J are TRBV7-9 and TRBJ1-2; TRBD1 might be the D (5 bases). The CDR3 runs to 13 residues. V was shortened by 4 bases and J by 9 bases, with 15 bases between the two germline ends. CDR1 and CDR2 (germline): SEHNR, FQNEAQ (reference sequence). CDR3 region: CASSWGDTQSYTF. CDR3 nucleotides: TGTGCCAGCAGCTGGGGCGACACTCAGAGCTACACCTTC.